Only a few counts were recorded for the clone carrying this T cell receptor beta chain. The junction shows a germline mismatch at one end, possibly a read error. The source of the sample is a study of cytomegalovirus exposure and HLA in healthy donors. Donors likely had unrecorded immune exposures despite being nominally healthy when sampled. Primers for the PCR totalled 60 Vbeta and 13 Jbeta. Generated by immunoSEQ multiplex PCR, the TCRdb table keeps only in-frame clones and is missing some. There are about 160,000 clones in the sample; around 85% occur only once, and approximately 2% lies in the top ten. This CDR3 region has 15 residues. Looked up from germline, CDR1 is SSHAT and CDR2 is FNYEAQ (reference sequence).

J is TRBJ2-1 and V is TRBV7-7; 8 bases line up with TRBD1. This TCR came from a human donor in good health. Sequencing input: PBMCs. CDR3 region: CASSLTGQAYNEQFF. In DNA form, the CDR3 reads TGTGCTAGCAGCTTAACGGGACAGGCTTACAATGAGCAGTTCTTC.